The 30 T cell receptor beta chains reported below all come from one sample, sequenced in a study of human T cells and chemical hapten exposure (dated by TCRdb to the early 2020s). The receptor library was made with RACE. Reads for this sample came from a NextSeq 500. TCRdb reprocessed the public reads (quality trimming at Q25 with fastp, clone calling with MiXCR) and kept in-frame beta chains. Each entry merges the rows of one CDR3 protein and shows their most common DNA and genes. The sample profile shows some 120,000 distinct CDR3 sequences; about 9.4% of them were found once. The ten most abundant clones make up 1.5% to 2% of the sample. According to the study, the label for this sample's time point signals: healthy volunteer bleed at 2 weeks. Total RNA was isolated from unfractionated whole blood collected in Tempus Blood RNA tubes. Source material: whole blood. The receptors shown here come from a male donor in good health. Some clones in this sample may be carry-over from other donors' samples.

The V call is TRBV20-1, the J call TRBJ2-2, with D perhaps being TRBD1 or TRBD2 (6 bases each). Germline-derived CDR1 and CDR2 are DFQATT and SNEGSKA (reference sequence). The CDR3 has 16 residues. V lost 0 bases, J lost 0 bases, and 11 bases lay in between. The CDR3 spells CSARDGRGPNTGELFF. Written as DNA, the CDR3 is TGCAGTGCTAGAGATGGTCGGGGGCCGAACACCGGGGAGCTGTTTTTT.

V is TRBV7-9 and J is TRBJ2-7; 8 nucleotides match TRBD1. Trimming cost V 2 bases and J 3 bases; bases outside gene matches: 3. Germline V CDR1 and CDR2: SEHNR, FQNEAQ (reference sequence). This CDR3 comprises 14 residues. The CDR3 coding sequence is TGTGCCAGCAGCTTAACAGGGGGGTTCTACGAGCAGTACTTC. It translates to CASSLTGGFYEQYF.

A few counts support this clonotype. The V call is TRBV21-1, the J call TRBJ2-1; the D call in the table, TRBD1, was not verified against the DNA. TRBV21-1 is given as a pseudogene. This CDR3 comprises 18 residues. This chain's CDR3 is CASSKAGDPWSDYNEQFF. DNA for the CDR3: TGTGCCAGCAGCAAAGCGGGGGACCCCTGGAGTGATTACAATGAGCAGTTCTTC.

The rearrangement uses TRBV20-1 and TRBJ2-4, with a weak D call TRBD2 (6 bases). Germline CDR1 DFQATT, CDR2 SNEGSKA (reference sequence). Trimming removed 0 bases from V and 5 bases from J, with 14 bases in between. The CDR3 is 15 residues long. CDR3 loop: CSARDPRGGENIQYF. In DNA, the CDR3 is TGCAGTGCTAGAGATCCGCGGGGAGGAGAAAACATTCAGTACTTC.

This clonotype appeared a few times. The rearrangement links TRBV12-3 or TRBV12-4 to TRBJ2-7, with D tentatively TRBD1 (6 bases). CDR3 length: 14 amino acids. Trimming took 5 bases from V and 6 from J, leaving 17 bases between them. CDR3 coding DNA: TGTGCCAGCAGTCCTACCCAGGGGTCGATCGAGCAGTACTTC. It yields the protein CASSPTQGSIEQYF.

On this clonotype itself: This may be a read error, as it is one base from a much larger clone. The rearrangement uses TRBV2 and TRBJ2-2, with TRBD1 as a possible D gene (6 bases). The CDR3 has 17 amino acids. Germline V lookup: CDR1 SNHLY, CDR2 FYNNEI. The CDR3 here is CVSSLPPGHLKGGELFF. The CDR3 bases are TGTGTCAGCAGCCTACCCCCGGGACACCTAAAAGGCGGGGAGCTGTTTTTT.

In this sample, this clonotype turned up a few times. The rearrangement uses TRBV6-5 and TRBJ1-6, with D maybe TRBD1 (5 bases). CDR3 length: 15 amino acids. Between the trimmed V and J ends, which lost 4 bases and 8 bases, there was a span of 15 bases. Germline V lookup: CDR1 MNHEY, CDR2 SVGAGI. CDR3 nucleotides: TGTGCCAGCAGTTCGACTGGGGGTGCCTATTCACCCCTCCACTTT. Translation gives CASSSTGGAYSPLHF.

This clonotype was seen at least ten times. The chain employs TRBV11-1 and TRBJ2-7; no clear D gene. Germline V gene lookup returns CDR1 SGHAT and CDR2 FQDESV (reference sequence). The ends were cut back, 6 bases at V and 3 bases at J, with 12 bases in the middle. This CDR3 spans 13 amino acids. CDR3 sequence reads: CASRQSLGYEQYF. The CDR3 DNA reads TGTGCCAGCAGACAAAGCCTCGGCTACGAGCAGTACTTC.

In this sample, this clonotype turned up a few times. The chain carries TRBV4-1 and TRBJ2-7; a possible D gene is TRBD2 (6 bases). V was cut by 0 bases and J by 4 bases, with 10 bases left in between. The germline gives CDR1 MGHRA, CDR2 YSYEKL. This CDR3 is 14 amino acids long. This CDR3 is CASSQDYGSYEQYF. CDR3 nucleotide sequence: TGCGCCAGCAGCCAAGATTACGGGAGTTACGAGCAGTACTTC.

The chain recombines TRBV12-3 or TRBV12-4 with TRBJ2-7, with TRBD1 identical over 11 bases. Losses at the gene ends were 6 bases for V and 0 bases for J; bases not matched to a gene: 4. The CDR3 contains 15 residues. The CDR3 loop reads CASSIGTGGSYEQYF. The CDR3 nucleotides are TGTGCCAGCAGCATCGGGACAGGGGGCTCCTACGAGCAGTACTTC.

This chain links TRBV9 with TRBJ2-1; no reliable D call. V was cut by 5 bases and J by 6 bases, with 18 bases left in between. CDR3 length: 15 amino acids. In germline, CDR1 is SGDLS, CDR2 YYNGEE. Here the CDR3 DNA reads TGTGCCAGCAGTCCCAGCTACCGGTCTTCCAATGAGCAGTTCTTC. It is translated as CASSPSYRSSNEQFF.

The chain uses TRBV27 and TRBJ2-4; no clear D gene. The germline V gene has CDR1 MNHEY and CDR2 SMNVEV (reference sequence). V lost 7 bases and J 5 bases, leaving 18 bases between the germline ends. CDR3 length equals 15 residues. The CDR3 nucleotides read TGTGCCAGCACGTCCTTTGACGGTACCGAAAACATTCAGTACTTC. This gives the protein CASTSFDGTENIQYF.

A word on this clonotype: A much bigger clone sits one base away, suggesting this may be a read error. CDR3 DNA sequence: TGTGCCAGGAGCTTAGCGACAGTTAACACTGAAGCTTTCTTT. This codes for CARSLATVNTEAFF. The chain is built from TRBV7-8 and TRBJ1-1, with a weak D call TRBD1 (5 bases). Germline-derived CDR1 and CDR2 are SGHVS and FQNEAQ. There are 14 residues in the CDR3.

This chain connects TRBV12-5 to TRBJ2-1; 7 bases fit TRBD2. The CDR3 has 16 residues. The trim removed 2 bases at V and 3 bases at J, leaving 7 bases unmatched. Per germline, CDR1 LGHNT and CDR2 FRNRAP. Written as DNA, the CDR3 is TGTGCTAGTGGTTTGTGGCGGGAGAGAATCTACAATGAGCAGTTCTTC. This sequence encodes CASGLWRERIYNEQFF.

The chain combines TRBV11-2 with TRBJ2-2; 10 nucleotides align to TRBD1. V lost 10 bases, J lost 4 bases, and 9 bases stayed unmatched. CDR3 length: 15 amino acids. Germline CDR1 reads SGHAT; CDR2 reads FQNNGV. In DNA form, the CDR3 reads TGTGCCACTCTGGACAGGGGGGATTTCACCGGGGAGCTGTTTTTT. Its protein product is CATLDRGDFTGELFF. The full variable domain, its missing parts supplied by reference TRBV11-2 and TRBJ2-2, is EAGVAQSPRYKIIEKRQSVAFWCNPISGHATLYWYQQILGQGPKLLIQFQNNGVVDDSQLPKDRFSAERLKGVDSTLKIQPAKLEDSAVYLCATLDRGDFTGELFFGEGSRLTVL.

The chain is built from TRBV7-2 and TRBJ2-3, with D tentatively TRBD1 (7 bases). CDR1 SGHTA and CDR2 FQGNSA come from the germline V gene. This CDR3 comprises 15 residues. V lost 5 bases to trimming and J lost 4 bases, with 16 bases between them. The CDR3 loop reads CASSPGGTVADTQYF. The CDR3 DNA sequence: TGTGCCAGCAGCCCCGGCGGGACAGTCGCAGATACGCAGTATTTT.

This clonotype was counted many times. The V gene is TRBV6-4, the J gene TRBJ2-3; 11 bases agree with TRBD2. In germline, CDR1 is MRHNA, CDR2 SNTAGT. The CDR3 consists of 15 residues. The junction had 0 bases not matched to a gene; V was cut back by 3 bases and J by 1 base. CDR3 sequence: CASSETSGGTDTQYF. DNA of the CDR3: TGTGCCAGCAGTGAGACTAGCGGGGGCACAGATACGCAGTATTTT.

This clonotype was found a few times. This chain uses TRBV12-3 or TRBV12-4 with TRBJ1-5; no reliable D call. V gave up 5 bases and J gave up 3 bases, with 17 bases separating them. There are 16 residues in the CDR3. The CDR3 is CASSPPGSFANQPQHF. In DNA form, the CDR3 reads TGTGCCAGCAGTCCCCCCGGGTCTTTCGCCAATCAGCCCCAGCATTTT.

The chain uses TRBV7-2 and TRBJ2-7; D unclear. This CDR3 is built from 14 residues. Germline assignment: CDR1 SGHTA and CDR2 FQGNSA. Trimming pared 3 bases from V and 0 bases from J, leaving 9 bases between. CDR3 loop: CASSLQDASYEQYF. For the CDR3, the DNA is TGTGCCAGCAGCTTGCAGGACGCCTCCTACGAGCAGTACTTC. Looking up the rest from reference TRBV7-2 and TRBJ2-7 gives the full variable domain: GAGVSQSPSNKVTEKGKDVELRCDPISGHTALYWYRQSLGQGLEFLIYFQGNSAPDKSGLPSDRFSAERTGGSVSTLTIQRTQQEDSAVYLCASSLQDASYEQYFGPGTRLTVT.

About this clonotype itself: The junction does not match germline at one end; this may be a read error. This chain uses TRBV10-3 with TRBJ2-6, with D possibly being TRBD2 (6 bases). The CDR3 sequence is 20 residues long. Germline CDR1 ENHRY, CDR2 SYGVKD. This CDR3 reads CVISEFKKGLNVSGANVLTF. The CDR3 DNA is TGTGTCATCAGTGAGTTTAAAAAGGGACTGAACGTCTCTGGGGCCAACGTCCTGACTTTC.

This clonotype was counted only a few times. This chain uses TRBV10-3 with TRBJ2-1, with TRBD1 matching over 7 bases. J gave up 0 bases and V 10 bases, and 9 bases lay outside the gene matches. CDR1 and CDR2 from the germline V gene are ENHRY and SYGVKD. The CDR3 spans 15 residues. The DNA of the CDR3 is TGTGCCAGTGGGACAGCCGAGAGCTCCTACAATGAGCAGTTCTTC. As protein: CASGTAESSYNEQFF.

This clonotype was seen more than once but under ten times. The chain carries TRBV20-1 and TRBJ2-3; D unresolved. The V end lost 0 bases, the J end lost 0 bases, and 13 bases lay between the germline ends. CDR3 length equals 16 residues. Per the germline V gene, CDR1 is DFQATT and CDR2 is SNEGSKA (reference sequence). CDR3 nucleotide sequence: TGCAGTGCTAGAGATAAGAGATGGAGTAGCACAGATACGCAGTATTTT. This codes for CSARDKRWSSTDTQYF.

This clonotype was recorded a few times. This chain joins TRBV12-3 or TRBV12-4 and TRBJ2-3; 8 bases map to TRBD2. V gave up 8 bases and J gave up 3 bases; unmatched junction bases: 10. The CDR3 extends over 15 amino acids. The CDR3 protein is CASSRAGGVTDTQYF. For the CDR3, the DNA is TGTGCCAGCTCCCGGGCGGGGGGCGTGACAGATACGCAGTATTTT.

This chain connects TRBV29-1 to TRBJ2-1; 8 nucleotides align to TRBD2. There are 17 residues in the CDR3. The ends lost 3 bases at V and 5 bases at J; junction bases unmatched: 15. Germline CDR1 SQVTM, CDR2 ANQGSEA. The CDR3 loop is CSVETNPGLGANNEQFF. The DNA of the CDR3 is TGCAGCGTTGAGACGAATCCGGGACTAGGAGCAAACAATGAGCAGTTCTTC.

This clonotype was seen only a few times. The CDR3 region is CASSQERGTQGTEAFF. Here the CDR3 DNA reads TGTGCCAGCAGCCAAGAACGAGGGACCCAGGGCACTGAAGCTTTCTTT. V and J are TRBV14 and TRBJ1-1, with D maybe TRBD1 (5 bases). Germline V lookup: CDR1 SGHDN, CDR2 FVKESK. The CDR3 sequence is 16 residues long. V lost 0 bases to trimming and J lost 4 bases, with 15 bases between them.

This clonotype was seen a few times. This chain uses TRBV5-6 with TRBJ2-1; D is possibly TRBD1 (5 bases). Germline CDR1 and CDR2: SGHDT and YYEEEE. The CDR3 length is 16 residues. Trimming removed 1 base at V and 6 bases at J, with 17 bases between. In nucleotides, the CDR3 is TGTGCCAGCAGCTTGTCAGGGCCTCATTTGACCAATGAGCAGTTCTTC. Translation gives CASSLSGPHLTNEQFF.

This clonotype was seen only a few times. This chain joins TRBV27 and TRBJ1-5; D is ambiguous. CDR1 is MNHEY and CDR2 is SMNVEV in the germline V gene (reference sequence). Trimming removed 0 bases from V and 3 bases from J, with 3 bases in between. This CDR3 spans 13 amino acids. CDR3 nucleotide sequence: TGTGCCAGCAGTTTATCTCACAATCAGCCCCAGCATTTT. Protein: CASSLSHNQPQHF.

This clonotype was observed a handful of times. The chain uses TRBV20-1 and TRBJ2-5, with TRBD2 matching over 12 bases. Trimming took 6 bases from V and 1 from J; bases not matched to a gene: 9. Germline V gene lookup returns CDR1 DFQATT and CDR2 SNEGSKA (reference sequence). CDR3 length equals 16 residues. The CDR3 DNA follows: TGCAGTGCACGCCTGGGACTAGCGGGCCTCCAAGAGACCCAGTACTTC. Protein: CSARLGLAGLQETQYF.

Only a few counts were recorded for this clonotype. The chain is built from TRBV25-1 and TRBJ1-2; D possibly corresponds to TRBD1 (5 bases). Trimming left V 5 bases short and J 7 bases short, with 8 bases between. Looked up from germline, CDR1 is MGHDK and CDR2 is SYGVNS. The CDR3 is 11 amino acids. The CDR3 region has the DNA TGTGCCAGCAGTACCGGGGCTGGCTACACCTTC. Its translation: CASSTGAGYTF.

J is TRBJ2-5 and V is TRBV5-6; the match to TRBD1 covers 8 bases. CDR3 length: 18 residues. The germline gives CDR1 SGHDT, CDR2 YYEEEE. V dropped 3 bases and J dropped 3; count of bases not matched to a gene: 16. DNA for the CDR3: TGTGCCAGCAGCTCCACCCGAGGACAGGGTGTACCCAAAGAGACCCAGTACTTC. Its protein is CASSSTRGQGVPKETQYF. The variable domain in full, with the rest retrieved from reference TRBV5-6 and TRBJ2-5, is DAGVTQSPTHLIKTRGQQVTLRCSPKSGHDTVSWYQQALGQGPQFIFQYYEEEERQRGNFPDRFSGHQFPNYSSELNVNALLLGDSALYLCASSSTRGQGVPKETQYFGPGTRLLVL.